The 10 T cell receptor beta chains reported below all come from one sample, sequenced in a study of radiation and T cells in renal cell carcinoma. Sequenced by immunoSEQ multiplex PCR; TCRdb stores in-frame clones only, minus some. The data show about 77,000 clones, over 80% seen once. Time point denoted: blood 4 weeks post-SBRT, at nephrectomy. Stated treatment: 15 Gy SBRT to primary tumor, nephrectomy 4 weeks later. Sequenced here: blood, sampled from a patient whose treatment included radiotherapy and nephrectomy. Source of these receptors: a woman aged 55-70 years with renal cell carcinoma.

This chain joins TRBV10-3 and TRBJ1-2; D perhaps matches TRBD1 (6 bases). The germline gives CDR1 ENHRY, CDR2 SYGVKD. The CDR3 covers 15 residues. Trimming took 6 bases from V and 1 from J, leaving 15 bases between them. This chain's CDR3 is CAISLPDRHNYGYTF. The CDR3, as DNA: TGTGCCATCAGCCTCCCTGACAGGCATAACTATGGCTACACCTTC.

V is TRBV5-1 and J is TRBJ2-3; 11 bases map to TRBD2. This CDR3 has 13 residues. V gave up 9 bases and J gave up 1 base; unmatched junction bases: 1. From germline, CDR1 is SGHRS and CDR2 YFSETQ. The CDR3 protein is CATGLAGTDTQYF. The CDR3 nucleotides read TGCGCCACGGGACTAGCGGGCACAGATACGCAGTATTTT.

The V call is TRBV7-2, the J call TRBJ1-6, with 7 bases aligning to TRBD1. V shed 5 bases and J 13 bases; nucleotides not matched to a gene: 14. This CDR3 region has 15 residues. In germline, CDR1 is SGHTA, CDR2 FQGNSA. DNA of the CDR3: TGTGCCAGCAGCCCAAAGGACGACAGGGTGTCCCCCCTCCACTTT. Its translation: CASSPKDDRVSPLHF.

In DNA, the CDR3 is TGCGCCAGCAGAGAACAGGGGACTGAAAAACTGTTTTTT. Amino acids: CASREQGTEKLFF. This sequence joins TRBV5-1 and TRBJ1-4, with 7 bases that match TRBD1. Germline-derived CDR1 and CDR2 are SGHRS and YFSETQ. V trimming: 5 bases; J trimming: 7 bases; junction bases outside the gene matches: 5. The CDR3 is made up of 13 amino acids.

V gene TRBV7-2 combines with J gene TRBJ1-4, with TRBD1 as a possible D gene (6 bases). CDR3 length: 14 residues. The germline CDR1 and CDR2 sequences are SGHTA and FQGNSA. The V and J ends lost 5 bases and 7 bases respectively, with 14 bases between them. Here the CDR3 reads CASSRGGNGEKLFF. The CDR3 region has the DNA TGTGCCAGCAGCAGAGGGGGTAATGGTGAAAAACTGTTTTTT.

As DNA, the CDR3 is TGTGCCAGCAGCCCCGGGACTACACGCACAGATACGCAGTATTTT. It yields the protein CASSPGTTRTDTQYF. The chain couples TRBV6-6 to TRBJ2-3; 7 bases map to TRBD2. V shed 6 bases, J shed 1 base, and the junction held 7 bases outside the gene matches. Germline V gene lookup returns CDR1 MNHNY and CDR2 SVGAGI (reference sequence). This CDR3 is 15 amino acids long.

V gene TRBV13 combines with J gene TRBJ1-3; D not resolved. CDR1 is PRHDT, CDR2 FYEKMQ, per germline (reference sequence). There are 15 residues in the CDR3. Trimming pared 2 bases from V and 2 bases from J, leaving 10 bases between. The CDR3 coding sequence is TGTGCCAGCAGCTTAACCGCCTCTACTGGAAACACCATATATTTT. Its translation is CASSLTASTGNTIYF. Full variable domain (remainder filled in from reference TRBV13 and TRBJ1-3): AAGVIQSPRHLIKEKRETATLKCYPIPRHDTVYWYQQGPGQDPQFLISFYEKMQSDKGSIPDRFSAQQFSDYHSELNMSSLELGDSALYFCASSLTASTGNTIYFGEGSWLTVV.

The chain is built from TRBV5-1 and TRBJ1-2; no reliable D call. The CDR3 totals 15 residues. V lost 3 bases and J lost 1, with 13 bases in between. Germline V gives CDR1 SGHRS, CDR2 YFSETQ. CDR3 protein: CASSSHAGINYGYTF. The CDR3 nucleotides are TGCGCCAGCAGCTCCCATGCGGGAATTAACTATGGCTACACCTTC.

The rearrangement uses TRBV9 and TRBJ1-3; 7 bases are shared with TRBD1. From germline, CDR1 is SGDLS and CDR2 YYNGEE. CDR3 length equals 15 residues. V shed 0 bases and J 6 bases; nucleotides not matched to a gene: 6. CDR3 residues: CASSVARGHQNTIYF. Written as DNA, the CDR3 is TGTGCCAGCAGCGTAGCTAGGGGGCATCAAAACACCATATATTTT.

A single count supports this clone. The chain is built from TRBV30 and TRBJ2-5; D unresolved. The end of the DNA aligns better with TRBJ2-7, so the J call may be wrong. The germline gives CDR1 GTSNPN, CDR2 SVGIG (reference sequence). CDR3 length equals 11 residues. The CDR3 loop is CAWSLSYEQYF. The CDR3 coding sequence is TGTGCCTGGAGCCTTAGCTACGAGCAGTACTTC.